Below, 23 T cell receptor beta chains from the same sample are listed, as sequenced in a study of cytomegalovirus exposure and HLA in healthy donors. Amplification used 60 Vbeta primers and 13 Jbeta primers. Assay used: immunoSEQ multiplex PCR; TCRdb lists only in-frame clones, some missing. Of some 180,000 clones listed, more than 70% are singletons. The sequenced sample was PBMCs. These receptors were taken from a girl aged 5 to 17 in good health and CMV-seropositive.

This clone was seen once. This chain connects TRBV7-6 to TRBJ1-1; the match to TRBD1 covers 7 bases. The CDR3 has 13 residues. CDR1 and CDR2 from the germline V gene are SGHVS and FNYEAQ. Trimming cost V 3 bases and J 5 bases; bases outside gene matches: 3. CDR3 amino acids: CASSFRQGTEAFF. The DNA of the CDR3 is TGTGCCAGCAGCTTCAGACAGGGTACTGAAGCTTTCTTT.

This rearrangement joins TRBV19 to TRBJ2-2; tentatively, D is TRBD1 (6 bases). V lost 7 bases and J 5 bases, leaving 20 bases between the germline ends. CDR1 LNHDA and CDR2 SQIVND come from the germline V gene (reference sequence). The CDR3 loop spans 16 amino acids. The CDR3, as DNA: TGTGCCAGTACCCCCAATTTGGGGGCACCTACCGGGGAGCTGTTTTTT. Its translation is CASTPNLGAPTGELFF.

The chain is built from TRBV29-1 and TRBJ2-1; 7 bases fit TRBD2. V gave up 4 bases and J gave up 8 bases; unmatched junction bases: 14. This CDR3 spans 15 amino acids. The germline CDR1 and CDR2 sequences are SQVTM and ANQGSEA. CDR3 amino acids: CSVGHSGETWDEQFF. CDR3 DNA sequence: TGCAGCGTTGGGCACAGCGGGGAAACTTGGGATGAGCAGTTCTTC.

Here the CDR3 reads CASSQVSGRIYEQYF. The CDR3 DNA follows: TGCGCCAGCAGCCAAGTTAGCGGGAGGATCTACGAGCAGTACTTC. This rearrangement joins TRBV4-1 to TRBJ2-7; 10 bases line up with TRBD2. This CDR3 region has 15 residues. J lost 3 bases, V lost 1 base, and 3 bases had no gene match. The germline V gene encodes CDR1 MGHRA and CDR2 YSYEKL.

The chain couples TRBV15 to TRBJ2-3; D possibly corresponds to TRBD1 (5 bases). CDR3 size: 15 residues. Germline V gene sequence: CDR1 LNHNV, CDR2 YYDKDF (reference sequence). V was shortened by 4 bases and J by 3 bases, with 14 bases between the two germline ends. The CDR3 loop is CATSTAGKGTDTQYF. The CDR3 DNA sequence: TGTGCCACCAGCACGGCAGGGAAGGGAACAGATACGCAGTATTTT.

This clone was observed a handful of times. The chain recombines TRBV30 with TRBJ2-3; D gene unclear. This CDR3 has 13 amino acids. Trimming cost V 2 bases and J 6 bases, with 12 bases left between them. Germline V CDR1 and CDR2: GTSNPN, SVGIG (reference sequence). The CDR3 DNA follows: TGTGCCTGGAGTCGCTCTTTCGGGGATACGCAGTATTTT. Translated, it gives CAWSRSFGDTQYF.

The chain links TRBV5-4 to TRBJ1-5; 10 nucleotides match TRBD1. Per germline, CDR1 SGHNT and CDR2 YYREEE (reference sequence). With V trimmed by 4 bases and J by 1 base, 14 bases remained unmatched. The CDR3 totals 19 residues. CDR3 amino acids: CASSQNDRGREGSNQPQHF. The CDR3 DNA reads as TGTGCCAGCAGCCAAAATGACAGGGGGCGCGAGGGAAGCAATCAGCCCCAGCATTTT.

V and J are TRBV4-1 and TRBJ2-1; D perhaps matches TRBD2 (6 bases). V shed 0 bases and J shed 0 bases, with 12 bases lying between them. Germline V CDR1 and CDR2: MGHRA, YSYEKL. The CDR3 runs 17 residues. The DNA for the CDR3 is TGCGCCAGCAGCCAAGATTCGGGACTCAGCTCCTACAATGAGCAGTTCTTC. Protein product: CASSQDSGLSSYNEQFF.

The chain carries TRBV2 and TRBJ1-1, with a tentative D call TRBD1 (6 bases). CDR1 is SNHLY and CDR2 is FYNNEI in the germline V gene. The CDR3 contains 13 residues. With 4 bases removed from V and 11 bases from J, the gap between germline ends came to 17 bases. CDR3 in amino acids: CASSGEGVLGAFF. CDR3 nucleotide sequence: TGTGCCAGCAGTGGCGAGGGGGTTTTGGGGGCTTTCTTT.

This sequence joins TRBV19 and TRBJ2-6; D perhaps matches TRBD1 (6 bases). The CDR3 has 18 residues. In germline, CDR1 is LNHDA, CDR2 SQIVND (reference sequence). Deletions cut 4 bases from V and 0 bases from J, with 16 bases between. CDR3 sequence (DNA): TGTGCCAGTAGTAGGGTCTTGGACAGATACTCTGGGGCCAACGTCCTGACTTTC. It translates to CASSRVLDRYSGANVLTF.

This rearrangement joins TRBV11-2 to TRBJ2-1; 13 nucleotides match TRBD2. Germline V gives CDR1 SGHAT, CDR2 FQNNGV. The CDR3 runs 19 residues. With 5 bases clipped from V and 7 bases from J, the junction kept 17 bases outside the gene matches. As DNA, the CDR3 is TGTGCCAGCAGCGCGCTAAGGCCCTCGACTAGCGGGAGGATGAATGAGCAGTTCTTC. Translating gives CASSALRPSTSGRMNEQFF.

The chain recombines TRBV13 with TRBJ2-5; the match to TRBD2 covers 14 bases. Per the germline V gene, CDR1 is PRHDT and CDR2 is FYEKMQ (reference sequence). The CDR3 is 16 amino acids. V gave up 3 bases and J gave up 5 bases; unmatched junction bases: 5. The CDR3 protein is CASSLGTSGRRETQYF. In nucleotides, the CDR3 is TGTGCCAGCAGCTTGGGGACTAGCGGGAGAAGGGAGACCCAGTACTTC.

The chain has TRBV5-1 and TRBJ1-4, with a possible D match to TRBD1 (5 bases). There are 16 residues in the CDR3. Germline V gene data show CDR1 as SGHRS and CDR2 as YFSETQ. Trimming left V 0 bases short and J 1 base short, with 10 bases between. The CDR3, as DNA: TGCGCCAGCAGCTTGGCTCCGGGGGGAACTAATGAAAAACTGTTTTTT. This encodes CASSLAPGGTNEKLFF.

A few counts support this clone. V gene TRBV21-1 combines with J gene TRBJ1-4. TRBV21-1 is a pseudogene segment. The CDR3 is 18 residues long. CDR3 region: CASSKVSGDLLRCEKLFF. For the CDR3, the DNA is TGTGCCAGCAGCAAAGTTTCGGGGGACCTCCTACGGTGCGAAAAACTGTTTTTT.

This clone was found once. The V and J genes are TRBV13 and TRBJ2-1, with a weak D call TRBD2 (5 bases). Trimming shortened V by 5 bases and J by 7 bases, and 9 bases separated the two germline ends. The CDR3 is made up of 12 amino acids. Germline V CDR1 and CDR2: PRHDT, FYEKMQ (reference sequence). CDR3 amino acids: CASSHRGNEQFF. Here the CDR3 DNA reads TGTGCCAGCAGCCACCGGGGTAATGAGCAGTTCTTC.

In its sample, this clone was seen once. The genes are TRBV19 and TRBJ2-5; TRBD2 agrees at 8 bases. V lost 4 bases to trimming and J lost 7 bases; unmatched junction nucleotides: 11. Per the germline V gene, CDR1 is LNHDA and CDR2 is SQIVND (reference sequence). The CDR3 totals 15 residues. The CDR3 protein is CASSNEAGATGTQYF. CDR3 nucleotide sequence: TGTGCCAGTAGTAACGAAGCGGGAGCTACGGGGACCCAGTACTTC.

The V call is TRBV11-2, the J call TRBJ1-1; 10 positions agree with TRBD1. V lost 5 bases, J lost 4 bases, and 7 bases stayed unmatched. CDR1 and CDR2 (germline): SGHAT, FQNNGV. This CDR3 has 15 amino acids. The chain's CDR3 is CASSSRDRGGTEAFF. The DNA of the CDR3 is TGTGCCAGCAGCAGCCGGGACAGGGGAGGCACTGAAGCTTTCTTT.

With respect to this clone: This sample includes further DNA sequences coding for the same CDR3. This chain connects TRBV19 to TRBJ1-5; 8 bases match TRBD1. The germline gives CDR1 LNHDA, CDR2 SQIVND (reference sequence). The junction had 3 bases not matched to a gene; V was cut back by 7 bases and J by 1 base. The CDR3 consists of 14 residues. CDR3 amino acids: CASITGGSNQPQHF. CDR3 DNA sequence: TGTGCCAGTATCACAGGGGGGAGCAATCAGCCCCAGCATTTT. Together with reference TRBV19 and TRBJ1-5, the CDR3 gives the full variable domain: DGGITQSPKYLFRKEGQNVTLSCEQNLNHDAMYWYRQDPGQGLRLIYYSQIVNDFQKGDIAEGYSVSREKKESFPLTVTSAQKNPTAFYLCASITGGSNQPQHFGDGTRLSIL.

The rearrangement uses TRBV10-2 and TRBJ2-7; maybe TRBD2 (6 bases). CDR1 WSHSY and CDR2 SAAADI come from the germline V gene. Trimming stripped 0 bases from V and 4 bases from J, with 16 bases between. There are 16 residues in the CDR3. CDR3 sequence reads: CASSESSAGPPYEQYF. The DNA for the CDR3 is TGCGCCAGCAGTGAGTCCTCGGCGGGACCTCCTTACGAGCAGTACTTC.

This clone has more than one count but fewer than ten. The V and J genes are TRBV11-2 and TRBJ1-1, with D tentatively TRBD1 (5 bases). Germline-derived CDR1 and CDR2 are SGHAT and FQNNGV. The V end lost 1 base, the J end lost 11 bases, and 14 bases lay between the germline ends. This CDR3 has 13 residues. In DNA form, the CDR3 reads TGTGCCAGCAGCTTAGTCCAGGGCGTTGGTGCTTTCTTT. Protein sequence: CASSLVQGVGAFF. Full variable domain (remainder filled in from reference TRBV11-2 and TRBJ1-1): EAGVAQSPRYKIIEKRQSVAFWCNPISGHATLYWYQQILGQGPKLLIQFQNNGVVDDSQLPKDRFSAERLKGVDSTLKIQPAKLEDSAVYLCASSLVQGVGAFFGQGTRLTVV.

The rearrangement joins TRBV4-3 to TRBJ1-2; D is unresolved. Germline V gives CDR1 LGHNA, CDR2 YSLEER. V was shortened by 1 base and J by 6 bases, with 18 bases between the two germline ends. The CDR3 consists of 16 residues. This CDR3 is CASSQVEGVTYNGYTF. CDR3 DNA sequence: TGCGCCAGCAGCCAAGTCGAGGGTGTGACTTATAATGGCTACACCTTC.

The chain combines TRBV11-2 with TRBJ1-3, with a possible D match to TRBD1 (5 bases). Germline V gene lookup returns CDR1 SGHAT and CDR2 FQNNGV. The CDR3 spans 17 residues. Trimming removed 1 base from V and 0 bases from J, with 13 bases in between. In DNA form, the CDR3 reads TGTGCCAGCAGCTTAGGGGGCGGGGGGACCTCTGGAAACACCATATATTTT. Translated, it gives CASSLGGGGTSGNTIYF.

The chain uses TRBV9 and TRBJ1-2; a weak D match, TRBD1 (5 bases). V lost 0 bases to trimming and J lost 7 bases, with 13 bases between them. Germline V gives CDR1 SGDLS, CDR2 YYNGEE. This CDR3 region has 14 residues. Here the CDR3 reads CASSVGGEGFGYTF. DNA of the CDR3: TGTGCCAGCAGCGTAGGAGGGGAGGGATTTGGCTACACCTTC.